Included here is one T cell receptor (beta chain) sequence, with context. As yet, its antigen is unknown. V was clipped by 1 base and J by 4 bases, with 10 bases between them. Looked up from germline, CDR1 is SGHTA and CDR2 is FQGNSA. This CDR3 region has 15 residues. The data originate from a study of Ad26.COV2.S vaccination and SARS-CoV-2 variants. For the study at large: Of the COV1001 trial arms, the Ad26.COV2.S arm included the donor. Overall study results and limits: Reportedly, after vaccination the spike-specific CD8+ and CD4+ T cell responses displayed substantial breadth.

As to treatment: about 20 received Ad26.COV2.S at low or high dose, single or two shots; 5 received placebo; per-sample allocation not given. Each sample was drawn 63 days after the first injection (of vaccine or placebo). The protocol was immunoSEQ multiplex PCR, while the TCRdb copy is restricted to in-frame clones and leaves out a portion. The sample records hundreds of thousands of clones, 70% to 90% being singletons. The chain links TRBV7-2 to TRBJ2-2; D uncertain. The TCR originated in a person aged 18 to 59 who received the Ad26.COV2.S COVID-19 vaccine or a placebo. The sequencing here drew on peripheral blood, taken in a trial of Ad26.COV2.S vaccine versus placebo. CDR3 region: CASSLDMGITGELFF. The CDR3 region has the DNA TGTGCCAGCAGCTTAGATATGGGTATCACCGGGGAGCTGTTTTTT.